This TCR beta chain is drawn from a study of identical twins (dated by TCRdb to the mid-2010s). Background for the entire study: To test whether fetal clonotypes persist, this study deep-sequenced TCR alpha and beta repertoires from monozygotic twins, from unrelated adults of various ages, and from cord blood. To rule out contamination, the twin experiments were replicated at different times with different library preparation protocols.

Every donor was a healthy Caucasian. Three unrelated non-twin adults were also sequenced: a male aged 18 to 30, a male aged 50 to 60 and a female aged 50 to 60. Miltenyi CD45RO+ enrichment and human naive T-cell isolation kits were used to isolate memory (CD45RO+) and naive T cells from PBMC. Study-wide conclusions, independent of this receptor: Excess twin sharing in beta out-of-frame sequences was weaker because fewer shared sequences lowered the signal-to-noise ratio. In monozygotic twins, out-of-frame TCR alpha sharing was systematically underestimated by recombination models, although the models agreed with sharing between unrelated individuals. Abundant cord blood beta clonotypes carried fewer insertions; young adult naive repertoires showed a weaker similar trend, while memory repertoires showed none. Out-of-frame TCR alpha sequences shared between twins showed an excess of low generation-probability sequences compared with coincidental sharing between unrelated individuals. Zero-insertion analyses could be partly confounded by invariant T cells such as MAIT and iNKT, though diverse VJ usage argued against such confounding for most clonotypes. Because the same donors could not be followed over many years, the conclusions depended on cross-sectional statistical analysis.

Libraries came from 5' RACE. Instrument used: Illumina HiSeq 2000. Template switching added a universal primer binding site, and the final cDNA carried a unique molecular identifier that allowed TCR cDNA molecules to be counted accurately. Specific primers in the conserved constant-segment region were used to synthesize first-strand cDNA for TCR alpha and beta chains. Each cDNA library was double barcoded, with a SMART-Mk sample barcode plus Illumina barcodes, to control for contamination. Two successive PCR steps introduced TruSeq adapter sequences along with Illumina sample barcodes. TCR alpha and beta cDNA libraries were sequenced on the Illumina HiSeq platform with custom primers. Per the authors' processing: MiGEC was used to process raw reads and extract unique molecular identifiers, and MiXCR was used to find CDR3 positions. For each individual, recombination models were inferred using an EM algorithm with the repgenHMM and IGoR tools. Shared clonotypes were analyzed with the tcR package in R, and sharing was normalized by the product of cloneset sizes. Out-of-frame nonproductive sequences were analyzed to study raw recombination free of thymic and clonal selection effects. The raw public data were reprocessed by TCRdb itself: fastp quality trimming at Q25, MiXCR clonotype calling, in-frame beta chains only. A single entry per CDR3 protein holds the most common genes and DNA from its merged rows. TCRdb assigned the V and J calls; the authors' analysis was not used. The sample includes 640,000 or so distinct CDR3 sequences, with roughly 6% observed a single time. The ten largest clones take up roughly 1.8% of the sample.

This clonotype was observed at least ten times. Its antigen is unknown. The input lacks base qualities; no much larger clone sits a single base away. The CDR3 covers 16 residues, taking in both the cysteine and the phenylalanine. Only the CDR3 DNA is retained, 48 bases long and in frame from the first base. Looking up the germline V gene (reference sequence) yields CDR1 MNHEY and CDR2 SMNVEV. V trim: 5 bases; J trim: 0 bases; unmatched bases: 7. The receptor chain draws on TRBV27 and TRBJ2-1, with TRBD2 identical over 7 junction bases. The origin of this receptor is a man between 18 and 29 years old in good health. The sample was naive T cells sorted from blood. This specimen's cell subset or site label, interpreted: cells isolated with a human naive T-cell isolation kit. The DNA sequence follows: TGTGCCAGCAGTCCCGGGGAGGGGTTCTCCTACAATGAGCAGTTCTTC. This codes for CASSPGEGFSYNEQFF.